The TCR beta chain described here comes from a study of blood T cell repertoires in COVID-19. As for the study in general: There were acute and convalescent COVID-19 samples, and they came from the United States, Italy and Spain.

Authors' methods: Nucleated cell number was recorded as an estimate derived from reference gene primer amplification. TCRdb's table, derived via immunoSEQ multiplex PCR, lists solely in-frame clones and lacks some. V and J calls and clone size follow that table, whereas D and trimming were derived from the DNA. This table holds 60,000 to 75,000 clones, 88% found once. Sequencing was done on a sample of peripheral blood. The sequence came from a woman older than 75 with active COVID-19.

CDR3 loop: CASSYVRERSNQPQHF. CDR3 nucleotide sequence: TGTGCCAGCAGTTACGTCCGGGAGAGAAGCAATCAGCCCCAGCATTTT. The J gene is TRBJ1-5, the V gene TRBV6-6; D remains unclear. Germline V lookup: CDR1 MNHNY, CDR2 SVGAGI (reference sequence). There are 16 residues in the CDR3. The V gene lost 2 bases and the J gene lost 1 base, with 12 bases spanning the gap.